This T cell receptor (beta chain) was identified in a study of blood T cell repertoires in COVID-19. On the study more broadly: Acute and convalescent COVID-19 specimens originated in the United States, Italy and Spain. T cells, B-cell-depleted T cells, or PBMCs supplied cDNA or gDNA.

In the original analysis: Reference gene primer amplification gave estimated nucleated cell counts. TCRdb keeps only in-frame clones here, not all; method: immunoSEQ multiplex PCR. For V, J and clone size, that table is used; D and trimming come from the DNA. The sample has 450,000 or so clones; 89% are singletons. In this sample, this clone turned up once. Followed over time, Seattle patients had been enrolled while infection was active. CDR1 LGHNA and CDR2 YSLEER come from the germline V gene. This CDR3 contains 16 residues. J gave up 3 bases and V 0 bases, and 6 bases lay outside the gene matches. The V and J genes are TRBV4-3 and TRBJ2-7; 9 bases fit TRBD2. The sequence derives from a woman aged 35 to 49 with COVID-19, enrolled during active disease. Sequenced input: peripheral blood. CDR3 amino acids: CASSQDWASGNYEQYF. In DNA, the CDR3 is TGCGCCAGCAGCCAAGATTGGGCTAGCGGGAACTACGAGCAGTACTTC.